This T cell receptor (beta chain) is from a study of cytomegalovirus exposure and HLA in healthy donors. Findings and limits, study-wide: A cluster of highly shared sequence variants was likely a sequencing artifact. The number of N-insertions in an Asian-associated ancestry cluster was reportedly below the roughly 620-donor mean in a later analysis.

This clone came up once. Its antigen remains unidentified. V lost 4 bases and J lost 5; bases outside the gene matches: 10. The CDR3 covers 15 residues. The V gene's germline CDR1 is MDHEN and CDR2 SYDVKM. Use of 60 Vbeta and 13 Jbeta primers characterized the PCR. Data came from immunoSEQ multiplex PCR; TCRdb stores just in-frame clones and leaves some out. The data contain 95,000 to 150,000 clones, 66% of them singletons. Source material: PBMCs. The rearrangement uses TRBV28 and TRBJ2-7; 8 positions agree with TRBD2. This clonotype originated in a man aged 18 to 30 in good health and CMV-seronegative. The CDR3, as DNA: TGTGCCAGCAGTTATCACCGGGAGGGCAAGGACGAGCAGTACTTC. It specifies CASSYHREGKDEQYF. Looking up the rest from reference TRBV28 and TRBJ2-7 gives the full variable domain: DVKVTQSSRYLVKRTGEKVFLECVQDMDHENMFWYRQDPGLGLRLIYFSYDVKMKEKGDIPEGYSVSREKKERFSLILESASTNQTSMYLCASSYHREGKDEQYFGPGTRLTVT.